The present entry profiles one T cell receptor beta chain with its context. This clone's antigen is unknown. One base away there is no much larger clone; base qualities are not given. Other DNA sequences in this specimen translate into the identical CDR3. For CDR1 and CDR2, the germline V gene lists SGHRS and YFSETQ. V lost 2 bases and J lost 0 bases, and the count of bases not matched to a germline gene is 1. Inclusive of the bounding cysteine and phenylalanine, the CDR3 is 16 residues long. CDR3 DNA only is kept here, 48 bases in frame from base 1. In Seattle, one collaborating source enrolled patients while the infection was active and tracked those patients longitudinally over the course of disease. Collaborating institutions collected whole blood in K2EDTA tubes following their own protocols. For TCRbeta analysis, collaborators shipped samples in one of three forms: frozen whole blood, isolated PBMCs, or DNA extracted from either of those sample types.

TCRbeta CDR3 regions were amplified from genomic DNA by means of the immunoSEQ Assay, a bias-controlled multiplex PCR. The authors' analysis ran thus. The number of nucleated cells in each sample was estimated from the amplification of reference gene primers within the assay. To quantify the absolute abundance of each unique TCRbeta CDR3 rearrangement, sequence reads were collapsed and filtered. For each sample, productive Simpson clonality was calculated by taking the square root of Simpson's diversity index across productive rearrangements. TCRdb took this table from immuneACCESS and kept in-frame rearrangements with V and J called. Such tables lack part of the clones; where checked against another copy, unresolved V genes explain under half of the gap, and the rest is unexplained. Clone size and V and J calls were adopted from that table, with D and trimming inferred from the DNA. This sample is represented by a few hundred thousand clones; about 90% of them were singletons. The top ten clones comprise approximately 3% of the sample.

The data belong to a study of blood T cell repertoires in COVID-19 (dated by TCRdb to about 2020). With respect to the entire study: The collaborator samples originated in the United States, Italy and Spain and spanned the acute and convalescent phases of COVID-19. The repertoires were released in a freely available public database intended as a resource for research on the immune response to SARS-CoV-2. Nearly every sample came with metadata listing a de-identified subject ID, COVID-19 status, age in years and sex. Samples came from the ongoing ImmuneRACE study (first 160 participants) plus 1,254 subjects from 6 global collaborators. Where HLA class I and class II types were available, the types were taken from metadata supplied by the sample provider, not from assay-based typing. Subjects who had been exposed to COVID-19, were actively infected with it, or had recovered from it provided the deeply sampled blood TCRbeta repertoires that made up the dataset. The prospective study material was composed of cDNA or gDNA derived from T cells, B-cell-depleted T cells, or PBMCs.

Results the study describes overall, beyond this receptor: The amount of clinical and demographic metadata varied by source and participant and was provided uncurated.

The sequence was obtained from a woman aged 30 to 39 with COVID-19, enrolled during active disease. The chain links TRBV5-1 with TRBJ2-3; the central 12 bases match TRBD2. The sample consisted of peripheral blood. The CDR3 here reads CASSLLAGGSTDTQYF. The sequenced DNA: TGCGCCAGCAGCTTACTAGCGGGAGGAAGCACAGATACGCAGTATTTT.